This section outlines one T cell receptor beta chain sequence together with its context. Germline V gene data show CDR1 as SGHRS and CDR2 as YFSETQ. V was pared by 0 bases and J by 8 bases, with 11 bases between. The CDR3 has 13 amino acids. This record comes from a study of blood T cell repertoires in COVID-19. Clones were sequenced by immunoSEQ multiplex PCR, and TCRdb holds only the in-frame ones, with some missing. The sample lists about 250,000 clones; 82% were seen once. The sequence was collected from a woman in her 70s with acute or convalescent COVID-19. V and J are TRBV5-1 and TRBJ1-1; D unclear. Sequencing input: peripheral blood. For the CDR3, the DNA is TGCGCCAGCAGCTTGGTGGCGGCCGGGGAAGCTTTCTTT. This sequence encodes CASSLVAAGEAFF.